This T cell receptor beta chain appears in the sequencing data of a study of cytomegalovirus exposure and HLA in healthy donors (dated by TCRdb to the late 2010s). About the investigation overall: An earlier analysis of 587 of the donors reported approximately 280 Gb of sequence data and approximately 120 million unique TCR beta sequences obtained from roughly 180 million T cells. Approximately 300 gigabases of sequencing data and roughly 80 million unique TCR sequences made up an early release that covered 500 to 650 HLA-typed donors. Of the 398 genotyped donors, 81% were placed in the genetic ancestry cluster associated with self-reported Caucasian donors. The study aimed to test whether signatures of past pathogen exposure could be identified by cataloging public T cell receptors. The T cell repertoires of 666 subjects were profiled by immunosequencing and related to cytomegalovirus serostatus. Besides the first cohort of more than 650 subjects, a separate validation cohort made up of 120 different subjects was used. To predict cytomegalovirus infection status, the study combined high-throughput TCR immunosequencing, statistical association of individual TCRs with disease status, and machine learning. A later analysis re-analyzed previously published TCR beta repertoires from approximately 700 donors and added high-resolution HLA genotyping to study TCR occurrence patterns. Rather than using new phenotypic data, the later analysis identified candidate immune exposures from TCR beta sequences and from how often those sequences occurred across donors. In an earlier analysis of 500 to 650 of the donors, high-throughput TCR beta sequencing was used to judge whether each TCR beta V gene segment behaved as functional or pseudogenic. Donor age, sex, ethnicity and CMV serostatus were compiled together with the repertoire data. A later genetic analysis used genome-wide SNP genotypes for about 60% of the roughly 700 donors, treating that subset as a discovery cohort. Every repertoire in the discovery cohort had been generated on one and the same sequencing platform. Both class I and class II loci were covered by HLA typing, at four-digit resolution. The number of typed donors differed by locus: 629-630 for A, B, C, DRB1 and DQB1; 500 to 550 for DQA1; 606 for DPA1; and around 490 for DPB1. Because of strong linkage in the cohort, roughly 5 DR-DQ haplotypes were treated as single units for association and clustering. Among some 400 genotyped donors of the cohort, an average of 235,054 unique TCR beta nucleotide sequences were sequenced per donor, roughly 18% of them non-productive. Findings and caveats that apply to the study as a whole: Most TCR sequences were observed very rarely across donors, whereas some public TCRs were present in many individuals. The authors suggested that the approach could potentially be generalized to other disease states and immunological phenotypes. The only immune exposure information available for the cohort was CMV serostatus. In a later analysis, the rate of TCR association differed among HLA loci, with DRB1 alleles having the most associated TCRs and HLA-C alleles having the fewest. Correlated functional status among segregating V segments might be attributable to linkage disequilibrium, but an unknown experimental factor could not be ruled out. A later genetic analysis associated a missense DCLRE1C variant with V-gene and J-gene trimming of TCR beta chains, and an independent cohort replicated the association. According to a later genetic analysis, donors in an Asian-associated ancestry cluster had fewer N-insertions in productive TCRs than the approximately 630-donor mean. Cytomegalovirus status was reported to be diagnosed by the classifier with high specificity and sensitivity in both the original and validation cohorts. In a later analysis, several top co-occurrence clusters were reported to appear linked to parvovirus B19, influenza, CMV and Epstein-Barr virus. A cluster of highly shared sequence variants was judged likely to represent a technical artifact of the sequencing pipeline. A further reported finding was that TCR beta sequences accurately predicted the HLA-A and HLA-B alleles for most subjects in the first cohort. In a later analysis, more than 15,000 TCR beta sequences were associated with specific HLA alleles at a false discovery rate of 0.05. A few of the identified cytomegalovirus-associated TCR beta chains were confirmed in vitro to be specific for cytomegalovirus antigens. An earlier analysis of approximately 570 of the donors showed that most TCR beta V segments appeared in productive rearrangements either about 90% or about 30% of the time, which broadly matched IMGT annotations. Because HLA typing was unavailable for some donors at each locus, only the typed subset was used in association tests. Some IMGT-functional V segments, including TRBV6-2 and TRBV6-3, could not be told apart with the 87-base-pair reads, so those segments were excluded. Strong co-occurrence of HLA alleles, especially DR and DQ, made assigning TCR associations to individual alleles difficult. The presence/absence analyses assumed that sequencing depth was roughly uniform across donors, and that assumption may not be true. In a later analysis, HLA-associated TCR beta chains showed more clonal expansion and lower generation probabilities than non-associated chains that were equally common. According to a later analysis, most CMV-associated TCR beta chains appeared to be HLA-restricted, and the HLA associations seemed to be driven largely by CMV exposure. The earlier analysis of some 560 of the donors excluded approximately 15 rarely observed V segments, including chromosome 9 orphons, because counts were too low. This cohort had only TCR beta chains sequenced, and the lack of alpha or paired-chain data limited which features could be detected. The study listed 164 TCR beta chains as associated with cytomegalovirus.

The cohort comprised around 690 healthy bone marrow donors. Cohort members were all nominally healthy when sampled, although unrecorded immune exposures were likely present. The donor was CMV seronegative and was included in the group of several hundred seronegative cohort members. Each donor provided a peripheral blood sample, and peripheral blood mononuclear cells were used for TCR beta sequencing. The Qiagen DNeasy Blood Extraction Kit was used to extract genomic DNA from the blood cell samples. After removal of 1 base from V and 9 bases from J, the junction retains 13 bases not matched to a gene. CDR1 is given as SGHDT and CDR2 as YYEEEE, both from the germline V gene. The CDR3 runs 16 residues from the cysteine to the phenylalanine. Just the 48-base CDR3 DNA is kept, in frame starting at base 1. The library was prepared using the immunoSEQ multiplex PCR assay. For the multiplex PCR, a mixture combining 60 forward primers for TCR Vbeta segments and 13 reverse primers for TCR Jbeta segments was used. Amplification of the CDR3 region of rearranged TCR beta genes was performed with a multiplex PCR assay on genomic DNA. The amplified TCR beta libraries were sequenced on the Illumina HiSeq System as 87-base-pair reads. In the paper's pipeline: Across the 666 repertoires, a later analysis counted 80 million or so unique TCR beta chains, approximately 12 million of which were shared by at least two donors. Raw reads were error-corrected and collapsed into unique sequences by a nearest-neighbor algorithm in which closely related sequences were merged to remove PCR and sequencing errors. V, D and J gene segments were assigned by aligning CDR3 sequences to IMGT reference sequences. For a sequence to be retained, a match of at least six nucleotides was required to both a V gene segment and a J gene segment. A rearrangement counted as productive if the CDR3 had no stop codons and remained in frame with V and J, and every other rearrangement counted as non-productive. CDR3 was defined according to IMGT convention as the region running from the second conserved V-encoded cysteine to the conserved J-encoded phenylalanine. The earlier analysis of 587 of the donors excluded sequences that lacked an unambiguous match to a single V gene segment. In an earlier analysis of approximately 560 of the donors, a V segment was called functional when productive rearrangements were above 56.7%, and segregating when the standard deviation between donors exceeded 5%. To diagnose cytomegalovirus status from the catalog of TCR beta chain sequences, a statistical classification framework was built. A later analysis assigned V and J genes by comparing TCR nucleotide sequences with IMGT/GENE-DB human TR gene sequences. In a later analysis, CDR3 sequences and most-parsimonious VDJ recombination scenarios were assigned using the TCRdist pipeline. In a later analysis, each TCR beta chain was defined by its CDR3 amino acid sequence together with its V-gene family, and reads without a unique V-gene family were excluded. To address suspected cross-contamination and a sequencing artifact, a later analysis removed over 500 highly shared, low-generation-probability nucleotide sequences. For each public chain, a later analysis derived a clonal expansion index from normalized ranks of inferred template counts within each repertoire. In a later analysis, generation probabilities were computed with a VDJ recombination model fitted to out-of-frame rearrangements, and the resulting probabilities were checked against IGoR. In a later analysis, TCR-TCR, TCR-HLA and TCR-CMV co-occurrence was scored with hypergeometric tests, and a repertoire-size bias correction was applied to TCR pairs. A later analysis estimated false discovery rates by permuting HLA or CMV assignments 20 times. In a later analysis, co-occurring TCRs were grouped with DBSCAN, and TCRdist sequence similarity was added when clustering was performed within HLA-allele-positive subsets. Co-occurrence clustering excluded repertoires with fewer than 30,000 or more than 120,000 public chains, plus five with anomalous nucleotide sharing. TCRdb provides this immuneACCESS table in a form limited to in-frame rearrangements. Some clones are lacking; in checked studies, under half of them reflect an unresolved V gene, and why the rest are absent is not known. That table is the source of V, J and clone size, and D and trimming were worked out from the DNA. This sample is represented by some 170,000 clones; 75% to 85% of them were singletons. The top ten clonotypes cover approximately 2% of the sample.

This clone was picked up a small number of times. Its antigen has not been determined. Base qualities are not at hand, and no much larger clone is one base apart. Sequencing was performed on PBMCs. The chain is assembled from TRBV5-6 and TRBJ2-1; TRBD2 fits 7 bases in the junction. The clonotype comes from a young woman in good health and CMV-seronegative. At the DNA level, the sequence is TGTGCCAGCAGCTTGTCGTGGCGGGAGAGGGGTAGTGAGCAGTTCTTC. Translated, this gives CASSLSWRERGSEQFF. Reference TRBV5-6 and TRBJ2-1 proteins supply the regions before and after the CDR3; the full variable domain is: DAGVTQSPTHLIKTRGQQVTLRCSPKSGHDTVSWYQQALGQGPQFIFQYYEEEERQRGNFPDRFSGHQFPNYSSELNVNALLLGDSALYLCASSLSWRERGSEQFFGPGTRLTVL.